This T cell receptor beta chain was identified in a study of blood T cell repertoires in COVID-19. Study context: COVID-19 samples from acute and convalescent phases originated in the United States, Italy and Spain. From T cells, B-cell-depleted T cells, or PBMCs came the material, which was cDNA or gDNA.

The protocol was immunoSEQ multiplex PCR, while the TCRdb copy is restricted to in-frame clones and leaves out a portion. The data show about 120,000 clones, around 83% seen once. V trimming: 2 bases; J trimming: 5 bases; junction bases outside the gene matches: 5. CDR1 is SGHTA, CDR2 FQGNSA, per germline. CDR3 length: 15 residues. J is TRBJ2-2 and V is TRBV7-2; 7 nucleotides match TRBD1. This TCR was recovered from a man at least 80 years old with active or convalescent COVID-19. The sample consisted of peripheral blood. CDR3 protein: CASSLKTRGTGELFF. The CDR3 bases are TGTGCCAGCAGCTTAAAGACCAGGGGGACCGGGGAGCTGTTTTTT.